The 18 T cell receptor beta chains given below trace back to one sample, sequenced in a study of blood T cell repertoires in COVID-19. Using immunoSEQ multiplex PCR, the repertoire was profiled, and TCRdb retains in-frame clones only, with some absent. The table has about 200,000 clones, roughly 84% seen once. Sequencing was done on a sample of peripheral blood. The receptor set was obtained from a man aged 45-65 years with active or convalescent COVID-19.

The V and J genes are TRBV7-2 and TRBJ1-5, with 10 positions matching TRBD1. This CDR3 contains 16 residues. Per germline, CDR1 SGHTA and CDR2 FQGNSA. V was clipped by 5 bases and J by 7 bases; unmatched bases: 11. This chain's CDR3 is CASSPSGRTGGQPQHF. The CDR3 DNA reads TGTGCCAGCAGCCCAAGCGGGCGGACAGGGGGACAGCCCCAGCATTTT.

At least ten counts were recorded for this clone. CDR3 amino acids: CASSSQGARGYTF. The CDR3 nucleotides read TGTGCCAGCAGTTCTCAGGGGGCGCGCGGCTACACCTTC. The V and J genes are TRBV28 and TRBJ1-2, with 8 nucleotides matching TRBD1. J lost 8 bases, V lost 4 bases, and 6 bases had no gene match. The CDR3 contains 13 residues. CDR1 is MDHEN, CDR2 SYDVKM, per germline.

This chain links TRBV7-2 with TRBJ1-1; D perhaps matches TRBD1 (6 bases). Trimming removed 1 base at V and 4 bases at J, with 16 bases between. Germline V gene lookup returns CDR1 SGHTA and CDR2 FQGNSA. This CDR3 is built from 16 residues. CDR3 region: CASSLVPGVGVTEAFF. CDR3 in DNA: TGTGCCAGCAGCTTAGTCCCAGGGGTGGGGGTCACTGAAGCTTTCTTT.

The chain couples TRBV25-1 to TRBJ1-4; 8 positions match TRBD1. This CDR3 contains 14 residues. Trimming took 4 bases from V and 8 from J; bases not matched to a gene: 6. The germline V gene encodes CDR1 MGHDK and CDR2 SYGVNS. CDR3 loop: CASSAADRDEKLFF. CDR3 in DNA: TGTGCCAGCAGTGCGGCGGACAGGGACGAAAAACTGTTTTTT.

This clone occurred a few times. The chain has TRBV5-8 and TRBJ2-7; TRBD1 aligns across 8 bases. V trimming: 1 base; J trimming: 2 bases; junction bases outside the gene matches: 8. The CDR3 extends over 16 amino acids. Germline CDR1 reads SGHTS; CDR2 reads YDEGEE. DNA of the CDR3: TGTGCCAGCAGCTTGAATCAGGGGGCTACTACCTACGAGCAGTACGTC. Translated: CASSLNQGATTYEQYV.

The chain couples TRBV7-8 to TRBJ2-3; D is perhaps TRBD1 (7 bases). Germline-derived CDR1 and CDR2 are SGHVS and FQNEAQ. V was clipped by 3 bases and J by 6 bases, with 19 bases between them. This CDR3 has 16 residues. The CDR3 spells CASSFGGRQGTDTQYF. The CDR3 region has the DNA TGTGCCAGCAGCTTCGGGGGACGACAGGGTACGGATACGCAGTATTTT.

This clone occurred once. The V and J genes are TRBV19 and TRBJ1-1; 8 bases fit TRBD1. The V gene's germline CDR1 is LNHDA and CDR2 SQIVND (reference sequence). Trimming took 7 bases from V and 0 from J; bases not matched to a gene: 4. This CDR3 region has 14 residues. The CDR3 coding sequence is TGTGCCAGTAATACGGACAGGGTGAACACTGAAGCTTTCTTT. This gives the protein CASNTDRVNTEAFF.

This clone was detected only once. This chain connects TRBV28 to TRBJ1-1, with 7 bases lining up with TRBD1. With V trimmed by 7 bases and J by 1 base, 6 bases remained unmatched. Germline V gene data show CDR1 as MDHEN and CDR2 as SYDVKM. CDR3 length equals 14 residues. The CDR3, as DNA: TGTGCCAGCACCCTGACAGGGAAGAACACTGAAGCTTTCTTT. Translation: CASTLTGKNTEAFF. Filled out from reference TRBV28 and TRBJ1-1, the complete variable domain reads DVKVTQSSRYLVKRTGEKVFLECVQDMDHENMFWYRQDPGLGLRLIYFSYDVKMKEKGDIPEGYSVSREKKERFSLILESASTNQTSMYLCASTLTGKNTEAFFGQGTRLTVV.

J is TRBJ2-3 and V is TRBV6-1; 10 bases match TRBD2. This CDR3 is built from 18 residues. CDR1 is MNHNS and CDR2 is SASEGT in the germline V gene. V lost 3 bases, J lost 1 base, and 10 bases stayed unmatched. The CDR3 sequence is CASSEELAGRRGTDTQYF. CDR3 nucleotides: TGTGCCAGCAGTGAGGAACTAGCGGGGAGGAGGGGCACAGATACGCAGTATTTT.

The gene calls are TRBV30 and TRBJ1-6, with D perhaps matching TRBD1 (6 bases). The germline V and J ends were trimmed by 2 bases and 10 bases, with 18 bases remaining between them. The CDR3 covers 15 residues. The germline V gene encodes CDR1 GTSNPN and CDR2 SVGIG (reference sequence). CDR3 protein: CAWSFSTGVVSPLHF. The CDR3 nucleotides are TGTGCCTGGAGTTTTTCGACAGGAGTTGTCTCACCCCTCCACTTT.

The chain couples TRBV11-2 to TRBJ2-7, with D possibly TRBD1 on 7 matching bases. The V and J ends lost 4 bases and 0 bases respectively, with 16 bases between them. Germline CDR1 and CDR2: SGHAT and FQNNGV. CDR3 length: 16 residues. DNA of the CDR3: TGTGCCAGCAGCTACGACTGGCGGGACAGCTCCTACGAGCAGTACTTC. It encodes CASSYDWRDSSYEQYF. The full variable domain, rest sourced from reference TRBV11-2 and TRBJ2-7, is EAGVAQSPRYKIIEKRQSVAFWCNPISGHATLYWYQQILGQGPKLLIQFQNNGVVDDSQLPKDRFSAERLKGVDSTLKIQPAKLEDSAVYLCASSYDWRDSSYEQYFGPGTRLTVT.

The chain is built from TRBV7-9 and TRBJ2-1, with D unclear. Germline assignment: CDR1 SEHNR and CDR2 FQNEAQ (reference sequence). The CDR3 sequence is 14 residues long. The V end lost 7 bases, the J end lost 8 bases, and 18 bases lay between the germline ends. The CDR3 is CASTPRSPIDEQFF. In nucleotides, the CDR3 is TGTGCCAGCACCCCTAGGAGCCCTATAGATGAGCAGTTCTTC.

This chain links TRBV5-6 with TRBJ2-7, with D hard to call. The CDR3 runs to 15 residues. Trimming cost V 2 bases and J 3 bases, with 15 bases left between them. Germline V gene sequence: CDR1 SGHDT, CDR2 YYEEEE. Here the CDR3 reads CASSLMGPRNYEQYF. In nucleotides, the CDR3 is TGTGCCAGCAGCTTAATGGGCCCACGCAACTACGAGCAGTACTTC.

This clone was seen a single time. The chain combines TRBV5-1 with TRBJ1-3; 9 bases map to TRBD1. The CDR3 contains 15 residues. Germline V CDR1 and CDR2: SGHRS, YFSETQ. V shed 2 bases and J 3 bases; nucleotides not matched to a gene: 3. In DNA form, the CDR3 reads TGCGCCAGCAGCTTACAGGGGGCGTATGGAAACACCATATATTTT. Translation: CASSLQGAYGNTIYF. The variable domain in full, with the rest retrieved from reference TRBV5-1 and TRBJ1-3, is KAGVTQTPRYLIKTRGQQVTLSCSPISGHRSVSWYQQTPGQGLQFLFEYFSETQRNKGNFPGRFSGRQFSNSRSEMNVSTLELGDSALYLCASSLQGAYGNTIYFGEGSWLTVV.

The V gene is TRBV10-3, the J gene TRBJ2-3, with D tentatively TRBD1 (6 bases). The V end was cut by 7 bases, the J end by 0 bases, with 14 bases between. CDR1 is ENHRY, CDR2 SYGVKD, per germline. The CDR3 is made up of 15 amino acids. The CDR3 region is CAITARQDSTDTQYF. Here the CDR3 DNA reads TGTGCCATCACGGCCCGACAGGACAGCACAGATACGCAGTATTTT.

CDR3 amino acids: CASSYKVQGTPGGYTF. CDR3 DNA sequence: TGTGCCAGCAGCTACAAGGTTCAGGGAACCCCCGGCGGCTACACCTTC. V is TRBV5-4 and J is TRBJ1-2, with D possibly matching TRBD1 (5 bases). The CDR3 covers 16 residues. V dropped 3 bases and J dropped 8 bases, with 23 bases sitting between them. CDR1 is SGHNT, CDR2 YYREEE, per germline (reference sequence).

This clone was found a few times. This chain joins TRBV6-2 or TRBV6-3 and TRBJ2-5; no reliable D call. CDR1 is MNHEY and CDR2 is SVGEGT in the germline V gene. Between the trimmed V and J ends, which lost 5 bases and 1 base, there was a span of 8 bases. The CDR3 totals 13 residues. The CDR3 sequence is CASSPRVQETQYF. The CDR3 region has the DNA TGTGCCAGCAGTCCCCGGGTCCAAGAGACCCAGTACTTC.

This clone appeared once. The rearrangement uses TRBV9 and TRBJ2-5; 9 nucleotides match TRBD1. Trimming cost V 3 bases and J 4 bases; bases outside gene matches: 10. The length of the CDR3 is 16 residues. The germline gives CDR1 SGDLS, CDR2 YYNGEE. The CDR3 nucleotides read TGTGCCAGCAGCGAAACATTGCTGACAGGGGGAGAGACCCAGTACTTC. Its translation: CASSETLLTGGETQYF.